Listed below are T cell receptor beta chains from one sample, sequenced in a study of blood T cell repertoires in COVID-19. Produced via immunoSEQ multiplex PCR; TCRdb's table is partial and in-frame only. The data contain around 400,000 clones, more than 70% of them singletons. Sequenced input: peripheral blood. All receptors derive from a woman aged 25 to 45 with COVID-19, enrolled during active disease. The CDR3 runs from the conserved cysteine through the conserved F or W. A D gene is named only where the DNA matches it firmly. Clone size is stated in some rows and not others, as once, few, many or a class when expanded.

v_call	d_call	cdr3_length	j_call	clone_size	cdr3_nt	cdr3_aa
TRBV19	-	16	TRBJ1-6	-	TGTGCCAGTAGTATTACGGGCGGACAGCTTAATTCACCCCTCCACTTT	CASSITGGQLNSPLHF
TRBV28	-	13	TRBJ1-1	-	TGTGCCAGCGGCCAGACAGGCGGGACTGAAGCTTTCTTT	CASGQTGGTEAFF
TRBV2	TRBD1	14	TRBJ2-3	-	TGTGCCAGCAGGAGGGACAGGGGGCCAGATACGCAGTATTTT	CASRRDRGPDTQYF
TRBV9	TRBD1	15	TRBJ1-5	-	TGTGCCAGCAGCGGGACAGGTGGGGTCGGGCAGCCCCAGCATTTT	CASSGTGGVGQPQHF
TRBV28	TRBD1	15	TRBJ1-4	-	TGTGCCAGCAGTTTCCCGGACAGGGGCAATGAAAAACTGTTTTTT	CASSFPDRGNEKLFF
TRBV10-3	TRBD2	14	TRBJ2-3	-	TGTGCCATTAAGCGGGAGGGTGGCACAGATACGCAGTATTTT	CAIKREGGTDTQYF
TRBV19	TRBD2	19	TRBJ2-4	-	TGTGCCAGTAGTATGTCTAGCGGGAGTGTGGATTATACCAAAAACATTCAGTACTTC	CASSMSSGSVDYTKNIQYF
TRBV5-5	TRBD2	15	TRBJ2-7	-	TGTGCCAGCAGCTTGGCGGGCGGGAGCCCCTACGAGCAGTACTTC	CASSLAGGSPYEQYF
TRBV10-2	TRBD1	14	TRBJ2-1	-	TGCGCCAGCGTAGGGACAGGGGGCTTCGATGAGCAGTTCTTC	CASVGTGGFDEQFF
TRBV24-1	-	16	TRBJ2-3	-	TGTGCCACCAGTGATCCCCCCCTAGGAAGCACAGATACGCAGTATTTT	CATSDPPLGSTDTQYF
TRBV6-1	TRBD1	14	TRBJ1-5	-	TGTGCCAGCAGTGACCTAACAGGGGTATGGCCCCAGCATTTT	CASSDLTGVWPQHF
TRBV18	TRBD1	15	TRBJ1-1	-	TGTGCCAGCTCACCATTCGGACAGGGGAGCACTGAAGCTTTCTTT	CASSPFGQGSTEAFF
TRBV9	-	14	TRBJ2-1	once	TGTGCCAGCAGCGTAATGGGCCTGTGGGATGAGCAGTTCTTC	CASSVMGLWDEQFF
TRBV5-5	-	15	TRBJ1-5	-	TGTGCCAGCAGCCCTGGACTCGCGGGCAATCAGCCCCAGCATTTT	CASSPGLAGNQPQHF
TRBV25-1	TRBD1	11	TRBJ1-2	-	TGTGCCAGCAGTTCCCACAGGGGGTACACCTTC	CASSSHRGYTF
TRBV5-1	-	13	TRBJ2-7	-	TGCGCCAGCAGCTTGGGGTCGGTTTACGAGCAGTACTTC	CASSLGSVYEQYF
TRBV28	-	12	TRBJ1-2	-	TGTGCCAGCAGTTTAAAGCGCTATGGCTACACCTTC	CASSLKRYGYTF
TRBV28	TRBD1	16	TRBJ1-2	-	TGTGCCAGCAGTTTATGGACCACCGGGACAGAGTATGGCTACACCTTC	CASSLWTTGTEYGYTF
TRBV11-2	-	18	TRBJ1-6	-	TGTGCCAGCACCGGAGGGTTGGGCTTTAGCTCCTATAATTCACCCCTCCACTTT	CASTGGLGFSSYNSPLHF
TRBV28	-	13	TRBJ2-7	-	TGTGCCAGCATCTCCTGGCTGCCTTACGAGCAGTACTTC	CASISWLPYEQYF
TRBV6-2/TRBV6-3	TRBD1	18	TRBJ2-6	-	TGTGCCAGCAGTTCCCCGACAGGGGGCGGCTCTGGGGCCAACGTCCTGACTTTC	CASSSPTGGGSGANVLTF
TRBV28	-	13	TRBJ2-5	-	TGTGCCAGCAGTTTTCTCGAAGAGGAGACCCAGTACTTC	CASSFLEEETQYF
TRBV29-1	-	10	TRBJ2-7	-	TGCAGCGTCAGGGGCTACGAGCAGTACTTC	CSVRGYEQYF
TRBV7-2	-	16	TRBJ2-3	-	TGTGCCAGCAGCTTAGCGGCGGGGGCTTCACCAGATACGCAGTATTTT	CASSLAAGASPDTQYF
TRBV7-6	TRBD2	17	TRBJ2-5	-	TGTGCCAGCAGCTTAGGGGTAGCGGGAACCCTCCAAGAGACCCAGTACTTC	CASSLGVAGTLQETQYF
TRBV30	-	13	TRBJ2-7	-	TGTGCCTGGCAAGGGCGGGGGCCCTACGAGCAGTACTTC	CAWQGRGPYEQYF
TRBV7-9	-	12	TRBJ1-5	few	TGTGCCAGCAGCTTAGGAGGTCAGCCCCAGCATTTT	CASSLGGQPQHF
TRBV10-2	TRBD2	16	TRBJ2-5	-	TGCGCCAGCGGAATACCCCTAGCGGGGGAGGGCGAGACCCAGTACTTC	CASGIPLAGEGETQYF
TRBV3-1/TRBV3-2	-	15	TRBJ1-1	-	TGTGCCAGCAGCCATTTGGGCATCTCGAACACTGAAGCTTTCTTT	CASSHLGISNTEAFF
TRBV29-1	-	14	TRBJ1-3	-	TGCAGCGTTGAAGGAGGGAGAACTGGAAACACCATATATTTT	CSVEGGRTGNTIYF